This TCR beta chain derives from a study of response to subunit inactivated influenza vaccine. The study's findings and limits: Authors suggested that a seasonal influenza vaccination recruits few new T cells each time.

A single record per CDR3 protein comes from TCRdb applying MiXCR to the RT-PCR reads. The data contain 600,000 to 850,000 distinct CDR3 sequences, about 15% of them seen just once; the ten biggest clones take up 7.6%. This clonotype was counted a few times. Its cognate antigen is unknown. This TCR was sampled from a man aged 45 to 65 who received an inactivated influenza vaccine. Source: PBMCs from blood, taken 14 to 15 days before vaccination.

Written as DNA, the CDR3 is TGTGCCAGCAGGATTGGGACAGGCGGAGGAAACACCATATATTTT. This encodes CASRIGTGGGNTIYF. This sequence joins TRBV2 and TRBJ1-3; 8 bases are a match to TRBD1. The CDR3 runs 15 residues. Germline CDR1 SNHLY, CDR2 FYNNEI. J was trimmed by 4 bases and V by 6 bases; bases with no gene match: 8.